Following are 2 T cell receptor beta chains from one sample sequenced in a study of PD-1 blockade in classical Hodgkin lymphoma. Method: immunoSEQ multiplex PCR; TCRdb's copy keeps in-frame clones and lacks some. The data contain about 50,000 clones, 88% of them singletons. Relapse was seen in all patients after autologous stem cell transplantation, and brentuximab vedotin exposure was variable. The input for sequencing was peripheral blood mononuclear cells (PBMCs), taken before the second cycle of nivolumab. The receptors come from a human donor with classical Hodgkin lymphoma.

This rearrangement joins TRBV5-1 to TRBJ1-1; weak D call: TRBD1 (6 bases). The germline CDR1 and CDR2 sequences are SGHRS and YFSETQ. V lost 0 bases, J lost 6 bases, and 9 bases lay in between. The CDR3 totals 13 residues. The CDR3 spells CASSLAAGAEAFF. The CDR3 bases are TGCGCCAGCAGCTTGGCCGCAGGGGCTGAAGCTTTCTTT.

CDR3 DNA sequence: TGTGCCAGCAGCACTAGCGGGGGTTCCGTGGATACGCAGTATTTT. This encodes CASSTSGGSVDTQYF. The chain combines TRBV4-2 with TRBJ2-3, with TRBD2 matching 11 bases. CDR3 size: 15 residues. Trimming removed 5 bases from V and 6 bases from J; junction bases left unmatched: 7. The germline V gene encodes CDR1 LGHNA and CDR2 YNFKEQ.